A selection of T cell receptor beta chains follows, all from one sample in a study of CD8 T cells in ankylosing spondylitis. TCRdb itself ran the 5' RACE reads through MiXCR, one entry per CDR3 protein. This sample has 800,000 to 900,000 distinct CDR3 sequences, with about an eighth found just once. Sequenced: blood, either unsorted or a sorted T cell fraction (not recorded which). The receptors were gathered from a male donor with ankylosing spondylitis. Both conserved end residues are part of each CDR3. The D gene is left open where the match is weak. Some rows mark clone size as missing; the rest say once, few, many or name a class of expanded clone.

>TRBJ2-5|NA|TRBV7-3|NA
CASSRGTTSGETQYF
TGTGCCAGCTCCCGTGGGACCACTTCAGGGGAGACCCAGTACTTC
>TRBJ2-7|TRBD1|TRBV5-1|many
CASSLDRGRSYEQYF
TGCGCCAGCAGCTTGGACAGGGGGCGGTCCTACGAGCAGTACTTC
>TRBJ2-3|NA|TRBV4-3|many
CASSQEWTNGPDTQYF
TGCGCCAGCAGCCAAGAGTGGACGAACGGCCCGGATACGCAGTATTTT
>TRBJ2-5|TRBD2|TRBV5-1|NA
CASSLDLQREGETQYF
TGCGCCAGCAGCTTGGATCTGCAGCGGGAGGGTGAGACCCAGTACTTC
>TRBJ2-7|NA|TRBV10-3|many
CAISFQGYEQYF
TGTGCCATCAGTTTCCAAGGTTACGAGCAGTACTTC
>TRBJ2-2|NA|TRBV7-2|few
CASSLRVGNTGELFF
TGTGCCAGCAGCTTACGAGTCGGGAACACCGGGGAGCTGTTTTTT
>TRBJ2-1|NA|TRBV4-3|many
CASSQEGWEQFF
TGCGCCAGCAGCCAAGAAGGGTGGGAGCAGTTCTTC
>TRBJ2-7|NA|TRBV7-2|few
CASSLARVSYEQYF
TGTGCCAGCAGCTTAGCGCGGGTATCCTACGAGCAGTACTTC
>TRBJ2-1|TRBD2|TRBV5-1|many
CASSPRLAGDYNEQFF
TGCGCCAGCAGCCCTCGACTAGCGGGGGACTACAATGAGCAGTTCTTC
>TRBJ1-2|NA|TRBV29-1|NA
CSVVGEIRFSYGYTF
TGCAGCGTTGTAGGGGAGATTAGATTTAGCTATGGCTACACCTTC
>TRBJ2-7|NA|TRBV28|NA
CASSLPRGFYEQYF
TGTGCCAGCAGTTTACCCAGGGGCTTCTACGAGCAGTACTTC
>TRBJ2-2|NA|TRBV5-1|few
CASSLVVVSSAGELFF
TGCGCCAGCAGCTTGGTCGTAGTTTCTAGCGCCGGGGAGCTGTTTTTT
>TRBJ1-4|NA|TRBV28|NA
CASRMGGTPGELFF
TGTGCCAGCAGAATGGGAGGGACCCCCGGGGAACTGTTTTTT
>TRBJ2-1|TRBD1|TRBV11-3|NA
CASSRTGVDNEQFF
TGTGCCAGCAGCCGGACAGGGGTGGACAATGAGCAGTTCTTC
>TRBJ1-5|TRBD1|TRBV29-1|many
CSVVGQPNQPQHF
TGCAGCGTCGTGGGACAGCCTAATCAGCCCCAGCATTTT
>TRBJ2-7|NA|TRBV7-2|few
CASSSRQTSSYEQYF
TGTGCCAGCAGCTCTAGACAGACAAGCTCCTACGAGCAGTACTTC
>TRBJ1-1|TRBD1|TRBV3-1|few
CASSRLDRGTEAFF
TGTGCCAGCAGCCGACTGGACAGGGGGACTGAAGCTTTCTTT
>TRBJ2-2|NA|TRBV20-1|many
CSARSPIRKELFF
TGCAGTGCTAGGTCCCCAATTCGCAAGGAGCTGTTTTTT
>TRBJ2-5|NA|TRBV20-1|NA
CSARGEDGTAQYF
TGCAGTGCTAGAGGGGAGGACGGGACGGCCCAGTACTTC
>TRBJ2-2|NA|TRBV20-1|NA
CSARVVKGENTGELFF
TGCAGTGCTAGAGTAGTGAAGGGGGAGAACACCGGGGAGCTGTTTTTT
>TRBJ1-5|NA|TRBV28|many
CASSDNSIHVNQPQHF
TGTGCCAGCAGTGACAACAGCATACATGTCAATCAGCCCCAGCATTTT
>TRBJ2-1|NA|TRBV7-2|many
CASSLARDYNEQFF
TGTGCCAGCAGTTTAGCTCGGGACTACAATGAGCAGTTCTTC
>TRBJ2-1|TRBD2|TRBV20-1|many
CSARAGTSGIGAGDNEQFF
TGCAGTGCTAGAGCCGGGACTAGCGGGATTGGGGCAGGAGACAATGAGCAGTTCTTC
>TRBJ1-2|NA|TRBV4-1|few
CASSQTSWGYTF
TGCGCCAGCAGCCAAACTTCTTGGGGCTACACCTTC
>TRBJ2-2|NA|TRBV12-3/TRBV12-4|few
CASTSLSPTGELFF
TGTGCCAGCACCAGCCTTAGTCCCACCGGGGAGCTGTTTTTT
>TRBJ2-7|NA|TRBV7-6|NA
CASSLEAGPSPYEQYF
TGTGCCAGCAGCTTAGAGGCAGGCCCCAGCCCCTACGAGCAGTACTTC
>TRBJ2-7|NA|TRBV18|once
CASSPIGSSYEQYF
TGTGCCAGCTCACCTATAGGGAGCTCCTACGAGCAGTACTTC
>TRBJ1-5|TRBD1|TRBV12-3/TRBV12-4|few
CASSPGTGHQPQHF
TGTGCCAGCAGTCCCGGGACAGGGCATCAGCCCCAGCATTTT
>TRBJ1-2|NA|TRBV5-4|NA
CASSHAEGIGYTF
TGTGCCAGCAGTCATGCCGAGGGGATCGGCTACACCTTC
>TRBJ2-3|NA|TRBV10-3|NA
CAISDFRVGTDTQYF
TGTGCCATCAGTGATTTCAGGGTAGGGACAGATACGCAGTATTTT
>TRBJ1-5|NA|TRBV12-3/TRBV12-4|NA
CASSLMGYGQPQHF
TGTGCCAGCAGTTTGATGGGGTATGGTCAGCCCCAGCATTTT
>TRBJ1-1|NA|TRBV12-3/TRBV12-4|NA
CASSFQVVGAFF
TGTGCCAGCAGTTTTCAGGTTGTAGGAGCTTTCTTT
>TRBJ2-1|TRBD1|TRBV7-2|NA
CASRAAGTGNNEQFF
TGTGCCAGCAGGGCGGCCGGGACAGGCAATAATGAGCAGTTCTTC